The T cell receptor (beta chain) under discussion was sequenced for a study of T cells in Graves' hyperthyroidism and ophthalmopathy. Study results and limitations: Ophthalmopathy and stable hyperthyroidism were separated by a 13 V-J model.

What was amplified from RNA transcripts were TCR beta CDR3 regions. The study used the HTBI primer set for a first-round RT-PCR of the TCR CDR3. TCRdb recomputed calls from the multiplex PCR reads with MiXCR, one row per CDR3 protein. This table has approximately 380,000 distinct CDR3 sequences, 15% to 20% appearing once. The CDR3 runs 15 residues. V lost 1 base to trimming and J lost 6 bases; unmatched junction nucleotides: 6. Germline V gene lookup returns CDR1 SGHTA and CDR2 FQGNSA. Under 3 months was the duration of disease in ophthalmopathy patients, who also had a Clinical Activity Score of at least 3 and a NOSPECS grade of at least 4. This clonotype was counted ten times or more. Its target is not known.

This sequence was found in a man between 18 and 29 years old with Graves' ophthalmopathy. Material: blood. The chain employs TRBV7-2 and TRBJ1-5; TRBD1 matches at 7 bases. CDR3 amino acids: CASSLGSGGSQPQHF. The CDR3 DNA reads as TGTGCCAGCAGCTTAGGCTCAGGGGGAAGTCAGCCCCAGCATTTT.